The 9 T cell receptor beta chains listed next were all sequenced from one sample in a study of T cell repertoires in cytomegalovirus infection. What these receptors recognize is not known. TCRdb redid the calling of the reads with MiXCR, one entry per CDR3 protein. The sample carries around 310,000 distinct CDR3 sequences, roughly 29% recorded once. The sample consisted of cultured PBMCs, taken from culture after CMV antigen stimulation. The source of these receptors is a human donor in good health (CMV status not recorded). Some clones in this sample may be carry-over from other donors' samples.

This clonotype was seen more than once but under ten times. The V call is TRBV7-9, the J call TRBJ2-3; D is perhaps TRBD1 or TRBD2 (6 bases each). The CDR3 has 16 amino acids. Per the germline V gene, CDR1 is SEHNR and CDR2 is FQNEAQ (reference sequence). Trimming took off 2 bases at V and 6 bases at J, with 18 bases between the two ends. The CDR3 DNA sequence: TGTGCCAGCAGCTTATCAATGGGGGGCCCTACTGATACGCAGTATTTT. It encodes CASSLSMGGPTDTQYF.

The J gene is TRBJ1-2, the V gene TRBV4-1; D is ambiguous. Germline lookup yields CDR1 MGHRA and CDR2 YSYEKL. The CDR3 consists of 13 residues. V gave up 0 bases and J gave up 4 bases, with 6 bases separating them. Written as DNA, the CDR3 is TGCGCCAGCAGCCAAGACGGGTTCTATGGCTACACCTTC. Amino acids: CASSQDGFYGYTF.

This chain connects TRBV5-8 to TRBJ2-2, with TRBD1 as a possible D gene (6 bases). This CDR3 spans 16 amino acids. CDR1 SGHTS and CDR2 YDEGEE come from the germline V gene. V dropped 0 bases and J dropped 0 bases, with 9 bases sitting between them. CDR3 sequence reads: CASSLGQEANTGELFF. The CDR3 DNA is TGTGCCAGCAGCTTGGGACAGGAGGCGAACACCGGGGAGCTGTTTTTT.

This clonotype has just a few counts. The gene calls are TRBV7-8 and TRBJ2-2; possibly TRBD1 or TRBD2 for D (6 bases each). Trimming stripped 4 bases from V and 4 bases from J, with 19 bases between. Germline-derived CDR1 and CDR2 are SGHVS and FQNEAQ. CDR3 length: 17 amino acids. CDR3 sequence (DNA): TGTGCCAGCAGCTCTGCCCCCGGAGGGGGTCGCACCGGGGAGCTGTTTTTT. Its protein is CASSSAPGGGRTGELFF.

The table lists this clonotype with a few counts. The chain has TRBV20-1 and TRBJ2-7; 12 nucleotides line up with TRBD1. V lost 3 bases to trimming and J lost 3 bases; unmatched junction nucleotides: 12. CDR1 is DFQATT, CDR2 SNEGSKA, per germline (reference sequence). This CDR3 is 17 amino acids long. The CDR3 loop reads CSARGGDRGLQDYEQYF. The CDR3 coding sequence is TGCAGTGCTAGGGGGGGGGACAGGGGGCTTCAGGACTACGAGCAGTACTTC.

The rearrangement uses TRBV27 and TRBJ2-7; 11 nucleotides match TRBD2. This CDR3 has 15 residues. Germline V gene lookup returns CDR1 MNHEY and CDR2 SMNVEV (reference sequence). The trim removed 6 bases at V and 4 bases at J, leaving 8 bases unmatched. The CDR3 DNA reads TGTGCCAGCAGAATAGGGACTAGCGGAAATTACGAGCAGTACTTC. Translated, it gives CASRIGTSGNYEQYF.

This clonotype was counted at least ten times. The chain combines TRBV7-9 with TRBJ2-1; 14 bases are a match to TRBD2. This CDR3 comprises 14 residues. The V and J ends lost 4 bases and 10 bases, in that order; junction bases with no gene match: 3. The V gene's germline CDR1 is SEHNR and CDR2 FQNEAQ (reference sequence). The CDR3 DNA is TGTGCCAGCAGCTCGGGACTAGCGGGAGCGGAGCAGTTCTTC. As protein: CASSSGLAGAEQFF. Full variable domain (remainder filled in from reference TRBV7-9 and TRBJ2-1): DTGVSQNPRHKITKRGQNVTFRCDPISEHNRLYWYRQTLGQGPEFLTYFQNEAQLEKSRLLSDRFSAERPKGSFSTLEIQRTEQGDSAMYLCASSSGLAGAEQFFGPGTRLTVL.

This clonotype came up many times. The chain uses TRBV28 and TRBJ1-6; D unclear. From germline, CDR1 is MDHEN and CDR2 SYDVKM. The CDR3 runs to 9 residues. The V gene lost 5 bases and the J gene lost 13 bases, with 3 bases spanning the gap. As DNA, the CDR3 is TGTGCCAGCAGTGCTCCCCTCCACTTT. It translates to CASSAPLHF.

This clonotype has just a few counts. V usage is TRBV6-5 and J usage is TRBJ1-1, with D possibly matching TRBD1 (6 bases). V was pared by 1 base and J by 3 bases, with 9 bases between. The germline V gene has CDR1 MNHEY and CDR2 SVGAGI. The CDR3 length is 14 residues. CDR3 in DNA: TGTGCCAGCAGTTACTATTACAGGGACACTGAAGCTTTCTTT. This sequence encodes CASSYYYRDTEAFF.